The sample holds many counts of the clone carrying this T cell receptor beta chain. Its antigen is not identified. This sample was taken from a study of T cells in Graves' hyperthyroidism and ophthalmopathy. Study-wide findings and caveats: Ophthalmopathy was predicted by the model a median of 6.5 months ahead of onset.

This CDR3 is built from 17 residues. Germline CDR1 reads SGHNT; CDR2 reads YENEEA. Trimming took 5 bases from V and 0 from J, leaving 16 bases between them. It was uncontrolled infection, other autoimmune disease, pregnancy or lactation that excluded patients. Diagnoses were made from clinical symptoms, serum measures (thyroxine and TRAb), thyroid ultrasound and orbital computed tomography. There were TCR beta CDR3 regions amplified from RNA transcripts. Using the HTBI primer set, a first-round RT-PCR was run on the TCR CDR3. MiXCR, applied by TCRdb to the multiplex PCR reads, yields one record per CDR3 protein. Of around 620,000 distinct CDR3 sequences listed, about 43% are singletons.

The V gene is TRBV11-3, the J gene TRBJ2-2; D might be TRBD2 (6 bases). This TCR was sampled from an adult woman with Graves' disease, either hyperthyroidism or ophthalmopathy (not recorded which). What was sequenced was peripheral blood or thyroid tissue (not recorded which). This CDR3 reads CASSQSWRGPNTGELFF. CDR3 nucleotide sequence: TGTGCCAGCAGCCAATCATGGCGGGGACCGAACACCGGGGAGCTGTTTTTT.